This T cell receptor beta chain was observed in a study of blood T cell repertoires in COVID-19. Study-level information: From T cells, B-cell-depleted T cells, or PBMCs came the material, which was cDNA or gDNA.

This clone occurred once. Libraries were prepared by immunoSEQ multiplex PCR; TCRdb keeps only in-frame clonotypes and omits some of them. The data show about 300,000 clones, around nine tenths seen once. The germline V gene encodes CDR1 LGHDT and CDR2 YNNKEL (reference sequence). V lost 6 bases and J lost 5, with 13 bases in between. The CDR3 spans 14 residues. This TCR came from a man in his 70s with acute or convalescent COVID-19. This rearrangement joins TRBV3-1 (or the pseudogene TRBV3-2) to TRBJ1-4, with D perhaps TRBD1 (5 bases). The sequenced material came from peripheral blood. In DNA, the CDR3 is TGTGCCAGCAGACCCCTAGGGGTCAATGAAAAACTGTTTTTT. Its translation is CASRPLGVNEKLFF.